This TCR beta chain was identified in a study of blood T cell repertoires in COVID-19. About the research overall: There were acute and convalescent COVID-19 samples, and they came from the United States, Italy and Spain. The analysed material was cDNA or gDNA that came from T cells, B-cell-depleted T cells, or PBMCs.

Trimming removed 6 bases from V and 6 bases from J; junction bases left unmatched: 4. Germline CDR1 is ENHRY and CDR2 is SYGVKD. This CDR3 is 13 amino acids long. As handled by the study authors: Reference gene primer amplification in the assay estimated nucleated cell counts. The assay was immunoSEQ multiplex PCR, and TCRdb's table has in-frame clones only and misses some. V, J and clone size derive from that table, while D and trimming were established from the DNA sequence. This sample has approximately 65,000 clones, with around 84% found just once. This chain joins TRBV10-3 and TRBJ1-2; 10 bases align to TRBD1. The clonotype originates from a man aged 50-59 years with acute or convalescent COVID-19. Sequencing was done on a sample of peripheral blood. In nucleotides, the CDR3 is TGTGCCATCAGCGGGACAGGGGAGGATGGCTACACCTTC. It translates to CAISGTGEDGYTF.